Reported below is one T cell receptor beta chain. The data stem from a study of T-cell reconstitution after alpha-beta-depleted transplantation in children. Unique molecular identifiers featured in how the TCRbeta library was prepared. TCRdb recomputed calls from the PCR reads with MiXCR, one row per CDR3 protein. Altogether approximately 350,000 distinct CDR3 sequences are present, 10% to 13% being singletons, with the ten largest covering 2% to 3%. Sequencing was performed on PBMCs from the stem cell graft donor, taken from the stem cell graft. The sequence came from a human donor who donated a stem cell graft to a child with acute lymphoblastic leukemia.

The CDR3 loop reads CATRRGVGTDTQYF. CDR3 coding DNA: TGTGCCACCCGAAGAGGGGTGGGGACAGATACGCAGTATTTT. The chain combines TRBV12-3 or TRBV12-4 with TRBJ2-3, with D perhaps assigned TRBD1 or TRBD2 (5 bases each). Deletions cut 10 bases from V and 3 bases from J, with 17 bases between. The CDR3 totals 14 residues.